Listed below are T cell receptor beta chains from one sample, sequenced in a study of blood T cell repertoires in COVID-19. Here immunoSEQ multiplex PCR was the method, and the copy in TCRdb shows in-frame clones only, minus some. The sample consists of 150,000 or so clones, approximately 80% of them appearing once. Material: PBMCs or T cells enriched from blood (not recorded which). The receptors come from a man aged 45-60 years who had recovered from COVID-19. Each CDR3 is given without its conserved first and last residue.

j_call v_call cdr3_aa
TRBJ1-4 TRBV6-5 ASRLRDRDDEKLF
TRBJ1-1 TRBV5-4 ASSLGARGGSRNTEAF
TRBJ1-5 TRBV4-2 ASSRQMGGSSNQPQH
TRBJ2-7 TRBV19 ASSIGQGSYEQY
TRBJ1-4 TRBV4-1 ASSQDVFPGPGEKLF
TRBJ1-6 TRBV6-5 ASSYSVQGISSPLH
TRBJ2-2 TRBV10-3 AIRGGRNTGELF
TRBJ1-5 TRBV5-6 ASSSGYQPQH
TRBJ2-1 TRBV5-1 ASKTQRGVGEQF
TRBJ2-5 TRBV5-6 ASSDVGTVTTQY
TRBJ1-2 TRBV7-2 ASSSYGGLDGYT
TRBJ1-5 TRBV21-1 ASSTQYRGRDQPQH
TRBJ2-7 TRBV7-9 ASSLSLAGTYEQY
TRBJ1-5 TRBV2 ASSRVDQPQH
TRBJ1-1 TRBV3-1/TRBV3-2 ASSQQGGTEAF
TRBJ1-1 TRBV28 ASSSSSRGSWTEAF
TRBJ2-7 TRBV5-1 ASSQAMTGNEQY
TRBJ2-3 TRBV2 ASTSRTQY
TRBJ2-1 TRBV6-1 ASSEAREF
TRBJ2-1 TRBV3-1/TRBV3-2 ASSPPLGGGPNEQF
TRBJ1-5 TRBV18 ASSVGDNFPSQH
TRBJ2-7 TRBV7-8 ASSPQGQYDYEQY
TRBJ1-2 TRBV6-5 ASRSDRAGYGYT
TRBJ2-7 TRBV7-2 ASSAGPPAYEQY
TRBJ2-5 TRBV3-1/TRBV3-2 ASSQGDYQETQY
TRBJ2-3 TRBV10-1 ASSGVAGASTDTQY
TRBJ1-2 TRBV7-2 ASTGKADKYGYT
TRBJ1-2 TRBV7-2 ASSPQGTGSYGYT
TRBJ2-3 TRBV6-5 ASSYSRLTDTQY
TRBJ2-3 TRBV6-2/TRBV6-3 ASSYILAGGRGTDTQY
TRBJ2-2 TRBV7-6 ASSPRTTGELF
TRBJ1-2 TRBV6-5 ASSYSPSGYT
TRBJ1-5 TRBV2 ASSERGGNQPQH
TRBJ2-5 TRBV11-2 ASSLGSSRKETQY
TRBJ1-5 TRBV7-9 ASSGGQGRNQPQH
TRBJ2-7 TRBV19 ASSRQGGEQY
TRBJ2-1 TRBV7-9 ASSVRQGSRYNEQF
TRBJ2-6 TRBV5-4 ASSRDRGETGANVLT
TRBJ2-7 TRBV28 ASTHLQGSYEQY
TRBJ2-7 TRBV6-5 ASKGGGVSFEQY
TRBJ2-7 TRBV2 ASGGLAGGIH
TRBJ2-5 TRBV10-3 AISEGNRVGQETQY
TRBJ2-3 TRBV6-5 ASRLAGGPTDTQY
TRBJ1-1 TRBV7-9 ASSPDRGRYLTEAF
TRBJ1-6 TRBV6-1 ASSEGTANSPLH
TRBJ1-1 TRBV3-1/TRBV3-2 ASSPTLGNTEAF
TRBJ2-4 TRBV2 ASTIKGGAAKNIQY
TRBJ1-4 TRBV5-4 ASSFQGQLF
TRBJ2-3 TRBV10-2 ASSPRGRTDTQY
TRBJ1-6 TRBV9 ASSPRVGDSPLH
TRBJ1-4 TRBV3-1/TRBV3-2 ASSNTPGALKLF
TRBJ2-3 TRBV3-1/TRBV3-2 ASSQDGTRRSDTQY
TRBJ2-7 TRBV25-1 ASSGLGQASYEQY
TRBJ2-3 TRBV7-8 ASSTRMTSGGRDTQY